This T cell receptor beta chain was obtained from a study of blood T cell repertoires in COVID-19. Study summary: Acute and convalescent COVID-19 samples came from the United States, Italy and Spain. T cells, B-cell-depleted T cells, or PBMCs supplied cDNA or gDNA.

In the original workflow: Reference gene primer amplification gave nucleated cell count estimates. TCRdb's copy holds only in-frame clones and misses some; the assay was immunoSEQ multiplex PCR. The D gene and trimming were derived from the DNA, and the V and J assignments and clone size from that table. The sample lists about 63,000 clones, 70% to 85% seen once, with approximately 30% in the top ten. Per germline, CDR1 SGHTA and CDR2 FQGTGA. Trimming left V 1 base short and J 4 bases short, with 7 bases between. There are 13 residues in the CDR3. The sequence derives from a human donor in a cohort sampled during active COVID-19. The chain carries TRBV7-3 and TRBJ1-1; D uncertain. Sequenced sample: peripheral blood. The CDR3 sequence: CASSLREGTEAFF. DNA for the CDR3: TGTGCCAGCAGCTTAAGGGAGGGCACTGAAGCTTTCTTT.